The next 16 T cell receptor beta chains were all read from a single sample in a study of post-analysis software for immune sequencing data. Broader study findings: Roughly five TRBV segments were significantly more frequent in patients than in controls. TRBV5-6, TRBV5-1 and TRBV20-1 were among these segments.

Every TCR beta cDNA library bore unique molecular identifiers. TCRdb reprocessed the PCR reads with MiXCR, giving one entry per CDR3 protein. The repertoire includes fewer than 550,000 distinct CDR3 sequences, around a third of them detected once, and about 5.6% sits in the top ten. These receptors' antigens are unknown. Sequencing was performed on blood. The receptor set was obtained from a girl younger than 18 with multiple sclerosis.

This sequence joins TRBV13 and TRBJ2-3, with TRBD1 matching 7 bases. This CDR3 contains 15 residues. Unmatched junction bases numbered 3, after V lost 2 bases and J lost 1 base. Germline V CDR1 and CDR2: PRHDT, FYEKMQ (reference sequence). The CDR3 DNA reads as TGTGCCAGCAGCTTACAGGGGGAACGCACAGATACGCAGTATTTT. Residues: CASSLQGERTDTQYF.

This clonotype appeared a few times. The genes are TRBV5-5 and TRBJ2-5; TRBD1 might be the D (6 bases). V was cut by 2 bases and J by 0 bases, with 20 bases left in between. The CDR3 has 18 residues. The germline gives CDR1 SGHKS, CDR2 YYEKEE (reference sequence). The CDR3 loop is CASSLDTTGTPYQETQYF. CDR3 nucleotide sequence: TGTGCCAGCAGCTTAGATACAACCGGGACACCATACCAAGAGACCCAGTACTTC.

V and J are TRBV29-1 and TRBJ1-1; D unresolved. In germline, CDR1 is SQVTM, CDR2 ANQGSEA. The CDR3 length is 13 residues. Deletions cut 1 base from V and 2 bases from J, with 8 bases between. CDR3 amino acids: CSVEVRRNTEAFF. In DNA, the CDR3 is TGCAGCGTTGAAGTGCGGAGAAACACTGAAGCTTTCTTT.

The V call is TRBV28, the J call TRBJ2-1; D might be TRBD2 (5 bases). Looked up from germline, CDR1 is MDHEN and CDR2 is SYDVKM. V was shortened by 6 bases and J by 6 bases, with 15 bases between the two germline ends. The CDR3 is 14 residues long. CDR3 DNA: TGTGCCAGCAGCCTCGGGGTCCAATGCAATGAGCAGTTCTTC. This encodes CASSLGVQCNEQFF. Complete variable domain (other parts from reference TRBV28 and TRBJ2-1): DVKVTQSSRYLVKRTGEKVFLECVQDMDHENMFWYRQDPGLGLRLIYFSYDVKMKEKGDIPEGYSVSREKKERFSLILESASTNQTSMYLCASSLGVQCNEQFFGPGTRLTVL.

A single count supports this clonotype. This rearrangement joins TRBV25-1 to TRBJ1-1, with TRBD1 matching over 7 bases. The CDR3 sequence is 18 residues long. Germline V gene data show CDR1 as MGHDK and CDR2 as SYGVNS. J gave up 0 bases and V 6 bases, and 16 bases lay outside the gene matches. The DNA for the CDR3 is TGTGCCAGCAGCGGGGACAGCGAAATCGGTGGAGTGAACACTGAAGCTTTCTTT. Its translation: CASSGDSEIGGVNTEAFF.

V gene TRBV11-2 combines with J gene TRBJ1-1; 11 nucleotides agree with TRBD1. Germline trimming cut 5 bases from V and 1 base from J; bases unmatched to any gene: 6. The CDR3 sequence is 16 residues long. Germline values: CDR1 SGHAT, CDR2 FQNNGV. The CDR3 spells CASSRGTGGPNTEAFF. The CDR3 DNA sequence: TGTGCCAGCAGCCGCGGGACAGGGGGACCGAACACTGAAGCTTTCTTT.

V usage is TRBV7-8 and J usage is TRBJ1-2; 7 positions agree with TRBD1. The germline CDR1 and CDR2 sequences are SGHVS and FQNEAQ. With V trimmed by 7 bases and J by 13 bases, 12 bases remained unmatched. This CDR3 is built from 12 residues. The CDR3 DNA follows: TGTGCCAGCACCCACTTGGACAGGAAGGGCACCTTC. Translating it yields CASTHLDRKGTF.

This chain connects TRBV24-1 to TRBJ2-7; D is unresolved. The CDR3 is 13 residues long. Germline V lookup: CDR1 KGHDR, CDR2 SFDVKD. V was pared by 7 bases and J by 2 bases, with 11 bases between. CDR3 nucleotides: TGTGCCACCAGCCTCGGACCCACCTACGAGCAGTACTTC. It yields the protein CATSLGPTYEQYF.

In regard to this clonotype: Just one base apart from a much larger clone, this may be a read error. The J gene is TRBJ1-1, the V gene TRBV3-1, with D perhaps matching TRBD1 (5 bases). The germline V gene encodes CDR1 LGHDT and CDR2 YNNKEL (reference sequence). Trimming took 0 bases from V and 3 from J, leaving 5 bases between them. CDR3 length: 13 amino acids. CDR3 sequence: CASSQEGDTEAFF. The CDR3 coding sequence is TGTGCCAGCAGCCAAGAGGGGGACACTGAAGCTTTCTTT.

This clonotype was seen a handful of times. The V gene is TRBV28, the J gene TRBJ2-5, with TRBD2 matching 7 bases. The ends lost 4 bases at V and 4 bases at J; junction bases unmatched: 3. Per germline, CDR1 MDHEN and CDR2 SYDVKM. The CDR3 contains 13 residues. The CDR3: CASSSGRGETQYF. The CDR3 nucleotides read TGTGCCAGCAGTTCGGGGAGGGGAGAGACCCAGTACTTC.

The chain couples TRBV12-3 or TRBV12-4 to TRBJ2-7, with 10 bases fitting TRBD1. The CDR3 covers 16 residues. V was pared by 1 base and J by 4 bases, with 7 bases of the junction left unmatched. The DNA of the CDR3 is TGTGCCAGCAGTTTAGGTCGGGGACAGGGGACGTACGAGCAGTACTTC. Protein product: CASSLGRGQGTYEQYF.

V is TRBV12-3 or TRBV12-4 and J is TRBJ2-7, with 7 bases aligning to TRBD2. This CDR3 spans 15 amino acids. Trimming took 2 bases from V and 0 from J; bases not matched to a gene: 4. The DNA of the CDR3 is TGTGCCAGCAGTTTAAACGGGGGGAGCTCCTACGAGCAGTACTTC. Amino acids: CASSLNGGSSYEQYF.

Only a few counts were recorded for this clonotype. The V gene is TRBV6-1, the J gene TRBJ2-3, with TRBD1 identical over 7 bases. CDR3 size: 14 residues. The trim removed 5 bases at V and 4 bases at J, leaving 6 bases unmatched. Looked up from germline, CDR1 is MNHNS and CDR2 is SASEGT. CDR3 sequence reads: CASSSTGLADTQYF. As DNA, the CDR3 is TGTGCCAGCAGTTCGACAGGGTTAGCAGATACGCAGTATTTT.

This clonotype was recorded a few times. The rearrangement joins TRBV21-1 to TRBJ2-1. TRBV21-1 is annotated as a pseudogene. The CDR3 totals 15 residues. In DNA, the CDR3 is TGTGCCAGCAGCAAAGATGGAACAGAATACAATGAGCAGTTCTTC. Translation gives CASSKDGTEYNEQFF.

This clonotype occurred a few times. The chain has TRBV10-2 and TRBJ2-7; 7 bases match TRBD1. Germline-derived CDR1 and CDR2 are WSHSY and SAAADI. The ends lost 2 bases at V and 2 bases at J; junction bases unmatched: 3. This CDR3 has 14 residues. The CDR3 sequence is CASSEGTVPYEQYF. Written as DNA, the CDR3 is TGCGCCAGCAGTGAGGGGACAGTCCCCTACGAGCAGTACTTC.

This clonotype showed up just a few times. V and J are TRBV10-3 and TRBJ2-3; 8 bases line up with TRBD1. The length of the CDR3 is 13 residues. Germline-derived CDR1 and CDR2 are ENHRY and SYGVKD. With 10 bases clipped from V and 4 bases from J, the junction kept 7 bases outside the gene matches. The CDR3 DNA reads as TGTGCCACCATTTCAGGGGGCCCAGATACGCAGTATTTT. Residues: CATISGGPDTQYF.